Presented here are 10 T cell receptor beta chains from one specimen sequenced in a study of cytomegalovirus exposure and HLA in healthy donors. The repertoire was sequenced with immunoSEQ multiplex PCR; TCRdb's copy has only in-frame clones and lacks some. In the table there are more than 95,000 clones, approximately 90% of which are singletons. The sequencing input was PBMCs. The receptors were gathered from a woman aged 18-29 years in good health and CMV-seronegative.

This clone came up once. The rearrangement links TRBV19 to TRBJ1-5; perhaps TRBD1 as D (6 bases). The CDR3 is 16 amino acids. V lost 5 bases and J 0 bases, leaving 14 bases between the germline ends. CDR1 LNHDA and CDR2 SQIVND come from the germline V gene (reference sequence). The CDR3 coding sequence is TGTGCCAGTAGTCTGGGACATCTCTTTAGCAATCAGCCCCAGCATTTT. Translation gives CASSLGHLFSNQPQHF.

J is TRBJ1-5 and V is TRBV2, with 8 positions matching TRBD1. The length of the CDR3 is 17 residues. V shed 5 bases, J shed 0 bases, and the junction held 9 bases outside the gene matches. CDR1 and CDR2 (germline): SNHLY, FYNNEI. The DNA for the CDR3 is TGTGCCAGCAGTCCTTCCTCGACAGGGGTTAGCAATCAGCCCCAGCATTTT. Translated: CASSPSSTGVSNQPQHF. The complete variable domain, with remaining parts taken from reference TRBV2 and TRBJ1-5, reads EPEVTQTPSHQVTQMGQEVILRCVPISNHLYFYWYRQILGQKVEFLVSFYNNEISEKSEIFDDQFSVERPDGSNFTLKIRSTKLEDSAMYFCASSPSSTGVSNQPQHFGDGTRLSIL.

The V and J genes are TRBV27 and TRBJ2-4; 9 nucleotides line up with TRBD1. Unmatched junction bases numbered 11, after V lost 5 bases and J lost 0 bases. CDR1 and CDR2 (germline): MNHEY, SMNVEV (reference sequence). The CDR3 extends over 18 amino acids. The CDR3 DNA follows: TGTGCCAGCAGTCAGGACCGGGACAGGGTTCTAGCCAAAAACATTCAGTACTTC. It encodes CASSQDRDRVLAKNIQYF.

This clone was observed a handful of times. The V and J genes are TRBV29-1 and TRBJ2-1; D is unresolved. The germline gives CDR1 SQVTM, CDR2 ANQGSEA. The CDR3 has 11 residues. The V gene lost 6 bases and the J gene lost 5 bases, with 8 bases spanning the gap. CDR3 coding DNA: TGCAGCGTACGTAGTAACAATGAGCAGTTCTTC. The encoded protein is CSVRSNNEQFF.

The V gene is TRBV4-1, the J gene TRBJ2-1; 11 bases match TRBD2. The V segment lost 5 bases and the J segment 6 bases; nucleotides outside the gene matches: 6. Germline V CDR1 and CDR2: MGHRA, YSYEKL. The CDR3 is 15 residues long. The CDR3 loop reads CASSALAGVINEQFF. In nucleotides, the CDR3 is TGCGCCAGCAGCGCACTAGCGGGAGTGATCAATGAGCAGTTCTTC.

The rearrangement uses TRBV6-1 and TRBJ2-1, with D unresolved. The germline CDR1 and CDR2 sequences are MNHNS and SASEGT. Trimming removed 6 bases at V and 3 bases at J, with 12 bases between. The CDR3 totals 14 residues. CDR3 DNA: TGTGCCAGCAGGCAAACAAGATTCTACAATGAGCAGTTCTTC. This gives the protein CASRQTRFYNEQFF.

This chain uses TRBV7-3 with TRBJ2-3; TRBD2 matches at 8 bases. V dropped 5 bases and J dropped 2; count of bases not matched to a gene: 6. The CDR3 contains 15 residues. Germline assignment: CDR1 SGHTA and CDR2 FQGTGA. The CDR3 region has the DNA TGTGCCAGCAGCCCAACTAGCGGCCTCACAGATACGCAGTATTTT. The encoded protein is CASSPTSGLTDTQYF.

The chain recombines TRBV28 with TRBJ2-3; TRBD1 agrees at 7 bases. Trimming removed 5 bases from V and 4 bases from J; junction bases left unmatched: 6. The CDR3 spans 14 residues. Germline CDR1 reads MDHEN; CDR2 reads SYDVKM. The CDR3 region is CASSETGKADTQYF. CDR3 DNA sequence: TGTGCCAGCAGTGAGACAGGGAAGGCAGATACGCAGTATTTT.

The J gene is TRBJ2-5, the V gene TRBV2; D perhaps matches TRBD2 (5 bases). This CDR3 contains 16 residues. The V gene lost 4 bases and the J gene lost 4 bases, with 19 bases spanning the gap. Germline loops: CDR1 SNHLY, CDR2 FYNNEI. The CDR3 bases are TGTGCCAGCAGTGGAGGTCTAGCTGACTTCCCAGAGACCCAGTACTTC. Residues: CASSGGLADFPETQYF.

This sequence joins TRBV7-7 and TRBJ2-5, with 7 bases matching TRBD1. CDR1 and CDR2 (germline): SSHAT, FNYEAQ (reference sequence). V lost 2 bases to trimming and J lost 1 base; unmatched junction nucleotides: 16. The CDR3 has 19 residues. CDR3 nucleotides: TGTGCCAGCAGCTTACTTGGGTCCGGGGACAGAAGACGCCAAGAGACCCAGTACTTC. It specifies CASSLLGSGDRRRQETQYF.